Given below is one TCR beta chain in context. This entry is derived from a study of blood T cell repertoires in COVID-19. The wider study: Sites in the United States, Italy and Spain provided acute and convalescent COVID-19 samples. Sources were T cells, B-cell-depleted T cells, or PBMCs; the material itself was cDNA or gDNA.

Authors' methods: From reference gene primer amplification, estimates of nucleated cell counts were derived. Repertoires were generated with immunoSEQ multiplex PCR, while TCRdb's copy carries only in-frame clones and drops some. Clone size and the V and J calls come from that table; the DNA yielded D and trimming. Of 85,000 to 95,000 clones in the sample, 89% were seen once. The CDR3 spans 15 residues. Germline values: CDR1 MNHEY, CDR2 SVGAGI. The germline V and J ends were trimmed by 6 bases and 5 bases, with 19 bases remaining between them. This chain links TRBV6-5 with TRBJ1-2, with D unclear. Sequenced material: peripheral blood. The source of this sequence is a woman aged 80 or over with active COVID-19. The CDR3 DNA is TGTGCCAGCAGCCCCAGGCCAGGCTTTCTTTATGGCTACACCTTC. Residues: CASSPRPGFLYGYTF.